The rows below give T cell receptor beta chains drawn from one sample of a study of T cell changes during pregnancy in multiple sclerosis. Data came from immunoSEQ multiplex PCR; TCRdb stores just in-frame clones and leaves some out. The sample consists of about 40,000 clones, 91% of them appearing once. The sample in question was CD4+ T cells from peripheral blood mononuclear cells, obtained before pregnancy. These receptors were obtained from a female donor with multiple sclerosis, enrolled in a pregnancy study. Both conserved end residues are trimmed from each CDR3.

>TRBV19|TRBJ2-7
ASSGTGRYEQY
>TRBV12-5|TRBJ1-5
ASGLVFSLRGGNQPQH
>TRBV27|TRBJ1-6
ASGTGSSYNSPLH
>TRBV19|TRBJ1-4
ASSNRDRGSNEKLF
>TRBV6-1|TRBJ1-2
ASSEWTGGGYT
>TRBV6-5|TRBJ2-5
ASSSLGQGKETQY
>TRBV20-1|TRBJ1-1
SARDSL
>TRBV5-1|TRBJ2-3
ASVLAGKADTQY
>TRBV19|TRBJ2-7
ASSSMGQGYEQY
>TRBV12-5|TRBJ1-2
ASGAGYGYT
>TRBV5-1|TRBJ2-3
ASSVSGGPSTDTQY
>TRBV9|TRBJ2-1
ASSPRTSGTGNEQF
>TRBV6-5|TRBJ2-7
ASSYSRARLRQY
>TRBV9|TRBJ1-5
ASSTAGGAGQPQH
>TRBV7-9|TRBJ1-5
ASSSGQPNQPQH
>TRBV9|TRBJ1-5
ASSPSSGNQPQH
>TRBV18|TRBJ2-2
ASSPLRLAGGVELF
>TRBV6-1|TRBJ1-3
ASSAGTGFGNTIY
>TRBV29-1|TRBJ1-1
SVVGPVTEAF
>TRBV4-3|TRBJ2-7
ASSRNRDYEQY
>TRBV25-1|TRBJ1-1
ASSEGRGHAF
>TRBV6-5|TRBJ2-7
ASSYEAGRPTYEQY
>TRBV27|TRBJ2-3
ASSIRLAGDSTDTQY
>TRBV30|TRBJ2-7
AWNRQGVAYEQY
>TRBV21-1|TRBJ1-2
ASSMTGEFPGTNYGYT
>TRBV29-1|TRBJ1-2
SVESGNGYT
>TRBV2|TRBJ2-7
ASIYVGEQY
>TRBV7-6|TRBJ2-7
ASSLVPSGYLSYEQY
>TRBV19|TRBJ2-5
ASSRGTSGRAETQY
>TRBV7-3|TRBJ2-1
ASSFFGGANEQF
>TRBV7-2|TRBJ2-2
ASSSRTVGTGELF
>TRBV29-1|TRBJ2-1
SVEDRRGGLVEQF
>TRBV7-2|TRBJ2-5
ASSLNIGGETQY
>TRBV18|TRBJ1-1
ASSPAGGNTEAF
>TRBV2|TRBJ1-6
ASSASLGQGSDSPLH
>TRBV6-6|NA
ASSDRYEQY
>TRBV6-6|TRBJ2-5
ASRDSETRVQY
>TRBV2|TRBJ2-7
ASSPLGGSYEQY
>TRBV9|TRBJ2-2
ASSVERFGTGELF
>TRBV30|TRBJ2-5
AWRGGGTLQETQY